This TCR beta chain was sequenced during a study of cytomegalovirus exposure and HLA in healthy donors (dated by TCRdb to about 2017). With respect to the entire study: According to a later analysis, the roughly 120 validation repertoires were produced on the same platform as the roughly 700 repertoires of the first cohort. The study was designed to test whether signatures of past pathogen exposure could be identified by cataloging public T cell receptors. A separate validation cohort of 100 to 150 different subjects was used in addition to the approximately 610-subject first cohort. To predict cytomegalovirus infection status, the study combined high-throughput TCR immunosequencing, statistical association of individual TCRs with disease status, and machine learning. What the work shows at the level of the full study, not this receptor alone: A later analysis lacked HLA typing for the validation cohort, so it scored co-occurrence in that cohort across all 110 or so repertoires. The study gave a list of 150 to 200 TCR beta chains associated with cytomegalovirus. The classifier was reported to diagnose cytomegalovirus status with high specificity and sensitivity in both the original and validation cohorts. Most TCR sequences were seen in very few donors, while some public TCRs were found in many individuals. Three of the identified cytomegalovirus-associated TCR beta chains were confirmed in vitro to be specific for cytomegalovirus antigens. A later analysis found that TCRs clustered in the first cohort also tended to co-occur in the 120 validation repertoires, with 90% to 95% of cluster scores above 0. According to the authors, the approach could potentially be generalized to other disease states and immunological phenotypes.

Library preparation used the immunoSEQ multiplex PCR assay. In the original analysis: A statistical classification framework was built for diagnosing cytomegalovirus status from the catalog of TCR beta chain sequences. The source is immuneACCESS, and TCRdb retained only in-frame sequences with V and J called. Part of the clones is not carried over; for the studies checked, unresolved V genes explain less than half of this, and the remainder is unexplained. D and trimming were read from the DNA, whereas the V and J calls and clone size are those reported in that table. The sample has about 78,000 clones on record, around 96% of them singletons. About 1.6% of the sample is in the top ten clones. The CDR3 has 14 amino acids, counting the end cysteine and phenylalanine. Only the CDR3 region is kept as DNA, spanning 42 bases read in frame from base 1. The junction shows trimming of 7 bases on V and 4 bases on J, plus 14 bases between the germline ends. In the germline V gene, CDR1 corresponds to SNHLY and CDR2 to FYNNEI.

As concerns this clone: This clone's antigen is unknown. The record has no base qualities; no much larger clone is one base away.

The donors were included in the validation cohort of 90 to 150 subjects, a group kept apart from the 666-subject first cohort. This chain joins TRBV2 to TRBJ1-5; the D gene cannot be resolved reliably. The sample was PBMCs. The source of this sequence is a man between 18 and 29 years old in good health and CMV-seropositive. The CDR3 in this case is CASTPRRANQPQHF. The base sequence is TGTGCCAGCACCCCAAGGAGGGCTAATCAGCCCCAGCATTTT.